Presented here are 6 T cell receptor beta chains from one specimen sequenced in a study of OX40 agonist ivuxolimab in advanced cancers. Method: immunoSEQ multiplex PCR; TCRdb's copy keeps in-frame clones and lacks some. The sample contains roughly 47,000 clones, 89% of which appear only once. Here the sequenced sample was CD4+ or CD8+ T cells sorted from blood, taken in a trial of the OX40 agonist ivuxolimab. All receptors derive from an adult with an advanced solid tumor such as melanoma, head and neck, liver or kidney cancer.

The chain recombines TRBV9 with TRBJ2-7, with D possibly matching TRBD1 (5 bases). V was clipped by 5 bases and J by 3 bases, with 9 bases between them. The CDR3 covers 12 residues. Germline V lookup: CDR1 SGDLS, CDR2 YYNGEE. CDR3 loop: CASSSGNYEQYF. The DNA for the CDR3 is TGTGCCAGCAGTTCAGGGAACTACGAGCAGTACTTC.

The chain joins TRBV4-3 to TRBJ1-2; no definite D call. Between the trimmed V and J ends, which lost 2 bases and 6 bases, there was a span of 10 bases. The CDR3 has 13 residues. Germline V CDR1 and CDR2: LGHNA, YSLEER. Written as DNA, the CDR3 is TGCGCCAGCAGCCAATCCGGGATTGATGGCTACACCTTC. Translated: CASSQSGIDGYTF.

This chain links TRBV9 with TRBJ1-2; TRBD1 might be the D (5 bases). This CDR3 is 13 amino acids long. The V end was cut by 4 bases, the J end by 6 bases, with 13 bases between. Germline V gene data show CDR1 as SGDLS and CDR2 as YYNGEE. CDR3 coding DNA: TGTGCCAGCAGCTACCGGGGCCAGGATGGCTACACCTTC. Amino acids: CASSYRGQDGYTF.

CDR3 in amino acids: CASSGGTGRNTDTQYF. The CDR3 DNA is TGCGCCAGCAGCGGGGGGACAGGTCGTAACACAGATACGCAGTATTTT. The chain couples TRBV5-1 to TRBJ2-3; TRBD1 matches at 8 bases. The germline gives CDR1 SGHRS, CDR2 YFSETQ. V gave up 4 bases and J gave up 2 bases; unmatched junction bases: 9. CDR3 length: 16 amino acids.

A few counts support this clone. The chain combines TRBV9 with TRBJ1-5; no firm D call. From germline, CDR1 is SGDLS and CDR2 YYNGEE. Trimming removed 3 bases at V and 3 bases at J, with 10 bases between. This CDR3 comprises 14 residues. CDR3 DNA sequence: TGTGCCAGCAGCGACCGGGCCACCAATCAGCCCCAGCATTTT. As protein: CASSDRATNQPQHF.

The chain couples TRBV6-6 to TRBJ2-3; D gene ambiguous. Trimming left V 1 base short and J 6 bases short, with 14 bases between. The germline V gene has CDR1 MNHNY and CDR2 SVGAGI (reference sequence). The CDR3 is 15 amino acids. The CDR3 spells CASSYFLVREDTQYF. The CDR3 DNA follows: TGTGCCAGCAGTTACTTTTTGGTCCGAGAGGATACGCAGTATTTT.